This TCR beta chain was found in a study of sequential checkpoint blockade in melanoma. About the research overall: Randomization was 1:1 between first-line nivolumab→ipilimumab and ipilimumab→nivolumab.

Treatment noted: randomized to nivolumab then ipilimumab (arm A) or the reverse (arm B). No patient had prior DNA-damaging chemotherapy. PBMC sorting kept live CD3+CD8+ cells without CD19 or CD56. Some clones are missing from TCRdb's copy, which holds only in-frame ones; the method was immunoSEQ multiplex PCR. The sample records about 18,000 clones, roughly 74% being singletons. This receptor was taken from a human donor with melanoma. The specimen comprised CD8+ T cells sorted from blood (inferred from file names), sampled from a patient given nivolumab and ipilimumab in sequence.

The CDR3 DNA follows: TGCGCCAGCAGCCAAGACAGGGAAAAACTGTTTTTT. It yields the protein CASSQDREKLFF. The chain links TRBV4-3 to TRBJ1-4, with D uncertain. The ends were cut back, 0 bases at V and 8 bases at J, with 4 bases in the middle. Germline-derived CDR1 and CDR2 are LGHNA and YSLEER. This CDR3 region has 12 residues.